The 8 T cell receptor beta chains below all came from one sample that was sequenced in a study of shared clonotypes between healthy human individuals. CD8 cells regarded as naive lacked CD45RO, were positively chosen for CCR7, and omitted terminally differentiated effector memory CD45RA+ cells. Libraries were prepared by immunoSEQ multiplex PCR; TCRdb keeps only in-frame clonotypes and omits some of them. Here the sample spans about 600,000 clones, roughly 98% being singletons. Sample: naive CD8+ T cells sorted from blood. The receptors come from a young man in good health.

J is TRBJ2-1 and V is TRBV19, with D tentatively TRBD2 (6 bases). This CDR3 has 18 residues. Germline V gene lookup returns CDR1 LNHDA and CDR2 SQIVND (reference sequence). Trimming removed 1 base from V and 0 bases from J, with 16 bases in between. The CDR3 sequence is CASSIVGGAGSSYNEQFF. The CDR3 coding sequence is TGTGCCAGTAGTATAGTGGGTGGGGCGGGGAGCTCCTACAATGAGCAGTTCTTC.

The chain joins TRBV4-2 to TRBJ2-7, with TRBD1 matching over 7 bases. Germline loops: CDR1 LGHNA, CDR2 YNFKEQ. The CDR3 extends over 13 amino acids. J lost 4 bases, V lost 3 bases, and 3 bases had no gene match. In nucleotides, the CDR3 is TGTGCCAGCAGCCAGGACAGGATATACGAGCAGTACTTC. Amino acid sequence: CASSQDRIYEQYF.

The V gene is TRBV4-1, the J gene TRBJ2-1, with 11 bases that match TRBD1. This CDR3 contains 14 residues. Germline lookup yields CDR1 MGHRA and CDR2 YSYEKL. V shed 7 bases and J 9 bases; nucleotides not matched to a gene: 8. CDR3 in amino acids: CASTGTGGLFEQFF. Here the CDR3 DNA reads TGCGCCAGCACCGGGACAGGGGGTTTGTTTGAGCAGTTCTTC.

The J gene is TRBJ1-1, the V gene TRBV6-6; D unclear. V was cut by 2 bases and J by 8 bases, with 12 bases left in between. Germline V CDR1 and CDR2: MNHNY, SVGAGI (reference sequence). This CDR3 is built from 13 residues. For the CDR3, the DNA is TGTGCCAGCAGTTACAGGGATCAATTCGAAGCTTTCTTT. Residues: CASSYRDQFEAFF.

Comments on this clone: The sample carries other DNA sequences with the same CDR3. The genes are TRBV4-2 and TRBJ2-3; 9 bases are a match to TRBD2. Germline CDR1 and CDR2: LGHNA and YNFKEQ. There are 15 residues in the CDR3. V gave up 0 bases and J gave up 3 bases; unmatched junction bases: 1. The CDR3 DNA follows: TGTGCCAGCAGCCAAGAGGCGGGAGGGACAGATACGCAGTATTTT. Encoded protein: CASSQEAGGTDTQYF.

CDR3 coding DNA: TGTGCCAGCAGTTTAACTGGTAACGAGCAGTACTTC. This codes for CASSLTGNEQYF. This chain joins TRBV6-5 and TRBJ2-7; D gene ambiguous. With 4 bases removed from V and 5 bases from J, the gap between germline ends came to 9 bases. Per the germline V gene, CDR1 is MNHEY and CDR2 is SVGAGI. The CDR3 consists of 12 residues.

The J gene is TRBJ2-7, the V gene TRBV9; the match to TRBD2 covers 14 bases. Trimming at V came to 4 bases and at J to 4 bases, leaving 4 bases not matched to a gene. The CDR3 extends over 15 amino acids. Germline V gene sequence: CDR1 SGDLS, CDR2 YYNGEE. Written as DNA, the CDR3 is TGTGCCAGCAGCCCCGGGACTAGCGGGAGTTACGAGCAGTACTTC. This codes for CASSPGTSGSYEQYF.

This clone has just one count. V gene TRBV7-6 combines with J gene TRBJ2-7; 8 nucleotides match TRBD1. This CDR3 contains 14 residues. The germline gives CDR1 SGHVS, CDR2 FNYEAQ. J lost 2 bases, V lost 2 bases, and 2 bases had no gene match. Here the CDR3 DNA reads TGTGCCAGCAGCTTAAGGGACAGGACCTACGAGCAGTACTTC. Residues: CASSLRDRTYEQYF.